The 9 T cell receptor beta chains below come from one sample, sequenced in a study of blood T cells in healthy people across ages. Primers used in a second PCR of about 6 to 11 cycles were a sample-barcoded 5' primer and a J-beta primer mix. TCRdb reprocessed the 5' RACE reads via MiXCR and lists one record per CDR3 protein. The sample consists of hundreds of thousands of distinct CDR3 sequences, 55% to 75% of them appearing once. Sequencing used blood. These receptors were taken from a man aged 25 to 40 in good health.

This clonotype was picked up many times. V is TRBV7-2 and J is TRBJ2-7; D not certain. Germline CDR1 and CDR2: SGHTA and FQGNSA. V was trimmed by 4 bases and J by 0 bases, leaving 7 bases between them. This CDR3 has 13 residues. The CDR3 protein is CASSSFFSYEQYF. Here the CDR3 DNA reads TGTGCCAGCAGCTCCTTTTTCTCCTACGAGCAGTACTTC.

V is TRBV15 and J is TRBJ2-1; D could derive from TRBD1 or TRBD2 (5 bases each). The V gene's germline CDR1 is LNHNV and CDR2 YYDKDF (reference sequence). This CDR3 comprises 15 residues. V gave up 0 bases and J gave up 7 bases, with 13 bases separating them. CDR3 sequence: CATSRDDGRENEQFF. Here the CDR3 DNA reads TGTGCCACCAGCAGAGATGACGGCAGGGAGAATGAGCAGTTCTTC.

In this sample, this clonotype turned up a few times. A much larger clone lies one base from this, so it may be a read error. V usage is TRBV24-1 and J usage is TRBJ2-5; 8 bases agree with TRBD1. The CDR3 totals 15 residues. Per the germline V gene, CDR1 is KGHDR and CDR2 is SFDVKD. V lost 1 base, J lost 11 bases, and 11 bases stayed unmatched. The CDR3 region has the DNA TGTGCCACCAGTGATTTAGGCAGGGGGCCGGCTGAGCAGTACTTC. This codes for CATSDLGRGPAEQYF.

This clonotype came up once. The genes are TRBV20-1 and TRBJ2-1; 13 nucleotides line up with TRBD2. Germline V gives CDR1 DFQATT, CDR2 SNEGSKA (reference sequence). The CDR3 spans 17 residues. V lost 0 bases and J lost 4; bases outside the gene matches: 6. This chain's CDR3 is CSARDITSGGAYNEQFF. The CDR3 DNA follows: TGCAGTGCTAGAGATATCACTAGCGGGGGGGCGTACAATGAGCAGTTCTTC.

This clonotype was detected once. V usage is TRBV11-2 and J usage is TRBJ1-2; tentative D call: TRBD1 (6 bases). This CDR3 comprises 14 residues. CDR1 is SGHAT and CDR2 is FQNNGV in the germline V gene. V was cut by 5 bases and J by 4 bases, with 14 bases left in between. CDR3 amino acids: CASSPRGLPYGYTF. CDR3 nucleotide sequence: TGTGCCAGCAGCCCCAGGGGTCTTCCCTATGGCTACACCTTC.

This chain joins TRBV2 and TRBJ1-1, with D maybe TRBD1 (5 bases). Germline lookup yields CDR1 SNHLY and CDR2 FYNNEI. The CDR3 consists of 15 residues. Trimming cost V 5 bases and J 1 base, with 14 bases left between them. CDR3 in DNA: TGTGCCAGCAGTTCTGAGGGGACGAAGAACACTGAAGCTTTCTTT. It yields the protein CASSSEGTKNTEAFF.

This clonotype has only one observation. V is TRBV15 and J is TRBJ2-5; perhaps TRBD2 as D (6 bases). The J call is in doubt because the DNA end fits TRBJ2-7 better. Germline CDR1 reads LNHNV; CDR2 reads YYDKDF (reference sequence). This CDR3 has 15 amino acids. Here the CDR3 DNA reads TGTGCCACCAGCAGAGCGGTCGGGGGACCTTACGAGCAGTACTTC. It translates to CATSRAVGGPYEQYF.

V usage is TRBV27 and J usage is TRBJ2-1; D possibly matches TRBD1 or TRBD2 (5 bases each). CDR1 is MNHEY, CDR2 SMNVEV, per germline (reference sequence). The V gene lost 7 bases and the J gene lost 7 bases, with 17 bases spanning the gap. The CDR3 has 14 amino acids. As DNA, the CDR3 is TGTGCCAGCACATCGGGACCCACGGGGAATGAGCAGTTCTTC. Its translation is CASTSGPTGNEQFF.

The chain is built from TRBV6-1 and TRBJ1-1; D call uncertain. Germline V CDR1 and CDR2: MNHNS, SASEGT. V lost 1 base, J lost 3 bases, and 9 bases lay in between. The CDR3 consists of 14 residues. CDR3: CASSEGHRDTEAFF. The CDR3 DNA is TGTGCCAGCAGTGAAGGACACCGGGACACTGAAGCTTTCTTT.